This is a list of T cell receptor beta chains from one sample in a study of cytomegalovirus exposure and HLA in healthy donors. Repertoires were generated with immunoSEQ multiplex PCR, while TCRdb's copy carries only in-frame clones and drops some. The repertoire holds 90,000 to 110,000 clones, with 75% to 90% as singletons. The sample taken for sequencing was PBMCs. These receptors were collected from a man aged 30 to 45 in good health and CMV-seropositive. Both conserved end residues are part of each CDR3. Each record gives: J gene, D gene, clone size, V gene, CDR3 protein, CDR3 DNA. The D gene is left open where the match is weak. Clone size is given for some rows only: seen once, a few or many times, or a class if the clone is expanded.

TRBJ2-3 | TRBD2 | NA | TRBV4-1 | CASSPVGGTSTDTQYF | TGCGCCAGCAGCCCCGTGGGAGGGACGAGCACAGATACGCAGTATTTT
TRBJ2-1 | NA | NA | TRBV7-8 | CASSPREAGEQFF | TGTGCCAGCAGCCCCAGAGAAGCGGGTGAGCAGTTCTTC
TRBJ2-3 | NA | NA | TRBV18 | CASSVAGTDTQYF | TGTGCCAGCTCAGTAGCGGGCACAGATACGCAGTATTTT
TRBJ1-4 | NA | NA | TRBV6-5 | CASSYSSFGEKLFF | TGTGCCAGCAGTTACTCGAGTTTCGGGGAAAAGCTGTTTTTT
TRBJ1-1 | NA | NA | TRBV15 | CATSRQGNTEAFF | TGTGCCACCAGCAGACAGGGGAACACTGAAGCTTTCTTT
TRBJ1-6 | TRBD1 | NA | TRBV7-9 | CASSPTGRHNSPLHF | TGTGCCAGCAGCCCGACAGGGCGTCATAATTCACCCCTCCACTTT
TRBJ2-1 | NA | NA | TRBV10-2 | CASIQDRYNEQFF | TGCGCCAGCATTCAGGACAGATACAATGAGCAGTTCTTC
TRBJ2-3 | TRBD1 | NA | TRBV7-6 | CASSLGQGVIDTQYF | TGTGCCAGCAGCTTAGGACAGGGGGTTATAGATACGCAGTATTTT
TRBJ1-1 | NA | NA | TRBV5-5 | CASSQLQGGGNTEAFF | TGTGCCAGCAGCCAATTACAGGGCGGGGGGAACACTGAAGCTTTCTTT
TRBJ2-5 | TRBD2 | NA | TRBV30 | CAWTIGTSGGARYETQYF | TGTGCCTGGACGATCGGGACTAGCGGGGGGGCAAGATACGAGACCCAGTACTTC
TRBJ1-2 | NA | NA | TRBV7-9 | CASSHYGLRGLDGYTF | TGTGCCAGCAGTCATTATGGGCTTCGGGGGTTAGATGGCTACACCTTC
TRBJ2-7 | NA | NA | TRBV29-1 | CSVGDTDYEQYF | TGCAGCGTTGGGGACACCGACTACGAGCAGTACTTC
TRBJ2-7 | NA | NA | TRBV7-9 | CASIAGTTISYEQYF | TGTGCCAGCATTGCCGGGACAACGATCTCCTACGAGCAGTACTTC
TRBJ1-2 | NA | NA | TRBV6-6 | CASSPGSYGYTF | TGTGCCAGCAGTCCAGGGTCCTATGGCTACACCTTC
TRBJ1-2 | NA | NA | TRBV19 | CASSIGQKTYGYTF | TGTGCCAGTAGTATCGGACAGAAGACCTATGGCTACACCTTC
TRBJ2-7 | NA | NA | TRBV7-3 | CASSLGGGEYEQYF | TGTGCCAGCAGCTTAGGAGGGGGCGAGTACGAGCAGTACTTC
TRBJ1-2 | NA | NA | TRBV14 | CASSQREFYGYTF | TGTGCCAGCAGCCAGAGGGAGTTCTATGGCTACACCTTC
TRBJ1-5 | NA | once | TRBV27 | CASSWGAYSNQPQHF | TGTGCCAGCAGTTGGGGAGCGTATAGCAATCAGCCCCAGCATTTT
TRBJ1-5 | NA | NA | TRBV6-1 | CASSPPRRSNQPQHF | TGTGCCAGCAGCCCACCCCGCCGGAGCAATCAGCCCCAGCATTTT
TRBJ2-5 | TRBD2 | NA | TRBV7-2 | CASSSTPLAGGETQYF | TGTGCCAGCAGCTCCACCCCTTTAGCGGGGGGAGAGACCCAGTACTTC
TRBJ2-3 | TRBD1 | NA | TRBV6-5 | CASSYSGTGDSYTQYF | TGTGCCAGCAGTTACTCCGGGACAGGGGATTCATATACGCAGTATTTT
TRBJ1-1 | NA | few | TRBV19 | CASSIPGTNTEAFF | TGTGCCAGTAGTATTCCGGGTACGAACACTGAAGCTTTCTTT
TRBJ1-1 | NA | once | TRBV5-1 | CASRSAERNTEAFF | TGCGCCAGCAGAAGCGCAGAGCGTAACACTGAAGCTTTCTTT
TRBJ2-1 | NA | few | TRBV4-2 | CASSQDQASPNEQFF | TGTGCCAGCAGCCAAGATCAGGCTAGCCCCAATGAGCAGTTCTTC
TRBJ2-2 | TRBD1 | NA | TRBV9 | CASSVGGQMNTGELFF | TGTGCCAGCAGCGTAGGGGGACAGATGAACACCGGGGAGCTGTTTTTT
TRBJ2-7 | TRBD2 | NA | TRBV11-1 | CASSLAGRGGAYEQYF | TGTGCCAGCAGCCTAGCGGGTCGGGGAGGGGCCTACGAGCAGTACTTC
TRBJ1-1 | NA | once | TRBV2 | CASRAGSTEAFF | TGTGCCAGCAGGGCAGGAAGTACTGAAGCTTTCTTT
TRBJ2-3 | NA | NA | TRBV5-1 | CASSFLPGDTQYF | TGCGCCAGCAGCTTTCTTCCGGGGGACACGCAGTATTTT
TRBJ2-3 | NA | NA | TRBV21-1 | CASSKWRDLDTQYF | TGTGCCAGCAGCAAATGGCGGGACTTAGATACGCAGTATTTT
TRBJ1-2 | NA | NA | TRBV6-1 | CASSEGQGWYGYTF | TGTGCCAGCAGTGAGGGGCAGGGATGGTATGGCTACACCTTC
TRBJ1-1 | NA | NA | TRBV5-1 | CASSLATGKGTEAFF | TGCGCCAGCAGCTTGGCCACAGGGAAAGGGACTGAAGCTTTCTTT
TRBJ2-3 | TRBD2 | NA | TRBV30 | CAWSVSGLAAELHTQYF | TGTGCCTGGAGTGTATCGGGACTAGCGGCGGAGCTACATACGCAGTATTTT